This T cell receptor beta chain stems from a study of cytomegalovirus exposure and HLA in healthy donors. Study summary: Earlier, some 170 million T cells were analyzed, and 90 million to 120 million unique TCR beta sequences were found among them. Study findings and constraints: Donors were assumed by presence/absence analyses to have roughly uniform sequencing depth. The authors reported that TCR beta sequences could predict HLA-A and HLA-B alleles. These predictions were accurate for most subjects in the first cohort. A further, later analysis showed that HLA-associated TCR beta chains (compared with equally common others) were more clonally expanded.

A word on this clone: Antigen specificity is unknown.

This CDR3 spans 17 amino acids. Losses at the gene ends were 0 bases for V and 0 bases for J; bases not matched to a gene: 5. Germline CDR1 and CDR2: SGDLS and YYNGEE. The PCR was carried out with 60 Vbeta primers and 13 Jbeta primers. TCRdb keeps only in-frame clones here, not all; method: immunoSEQ multiplex PCR. The sample has 130,000 or so clones, around four fifths seen once. Input material: PBMCs. The rearrangement links TRBV9 to TRBJ2-2; 7 bases fit TRBD1. This sequence originates from a woman aged 40 to 50 in good health and CMV-seropositive. The CDR3 reads CASSVGGTGANTGELFF. The DNA for the CDR3 is TGTGCCAGCAGCGTAGGGGGTACAGGGGCGAACACCGGGGAGCTGTTTTTT.